The sequence of this T cell receptor (beta chain) was determined in a study of OX40 agonist ivuxolimab in advanced cancers. TCRdb keeps only in-frame clones here, not all; method: immunoSEQ multiplex PCR. The data hold 72,000 or so clones, with almost 90% observed a single time. The trim removed 4 bases at V and 8 bases at J, leaving 14 bases unmatched. CDR3 size: 17 residues. Germline V CDR1 and CDR2: SGHTA, FQGNSA. V usage is TRBV7-2 and J usage is TRBJ2-2; 9 bases fit TRBD1. The material was CD4+ or CD8+ T cells sorted from blood, obtained in a trial of the OX40 agonist ivuxolimab. The clonotype comes from an adult with an advanced solid tumor such as melanoma, head and neck, liver or kidney cancer. CDR3 coding DNA: TGTGCCAGCAGCTCTCATCCGGGACAGGGACTAATGGGGGAGCTGTTTTTT. Encoded protein: CASSSHPGQGLMGELFF.